This TCR beta chain appears in the sequencing data of a study of beta chain features in type 1 diabetes. General study results and limits: All four CD4+ subsets from Type 1 diabetes patients carried moderately but significantly shorter TCRB CDR3s.

CDR1 is MNHEY, CDR2 SVGAGI, per germline. This CDR3 region has 14 residues. The V and J ends lost 2 bases and 4 bases respectively, with 12 bases between them. This clone was found a few times. As yet, its antigen is unknown. The whole isolated RNA underwent reverse transcription, so sequencing captured expressed TCRB transcripts. Libraries were prepared by immunoSEQ multiplex PCR; TCRdb keeps only in-frame clonotypes and omits some of them. The table has roughly 350,000 clones, 9.6% seen once; the top ten hold around 0.66%. J is TRBJ2-7 and V is TRBV6-5; D unresolved. This TCR was sampled from a man younger than 45 with type 1 diabetes. The sample comprised central memory CD4+ T cells from blood. The CDR3 DNA follows: TGTGCCAGCAGTTACGGCCCAAACAGATACGAGCAGTACTTC. As protein: CASSYGPNRYEQYF.